This entry describes one T cell receptor (beta chain). The V end was cut by 3 bases, the J end by 2 bases, with 7 bases between. Per germline, CDR1 MNHEY and CDR2 SMNVEV (reference sequence). The CDR3 runs to 13 residues. The data originate from a study of PD-L1 blockade in urothelial cancer. On the study more broadly: T cell content in blood samples showed a median of 141,255.

Synthetic TCR analog templates were added to each PCR reaction. Produced via immunoSEQ multiplex PCR; TCRdb's table is partial and in-frame only. The data show about 30,000 clones, over 70% seen once. V gene TRBV27 combines with J gene TRBJ1-1; TRBD1 is a possible D gene (5 bases). The specimen was PBMCs, collected around atezolizumab (anti-PD-L1) treatment. This TCR came from a middle-aged man with urothelial cancer. CDR3 sequence (DNA): TGTGCCAGCAGTTTGGGGGGAAACACTGAAGCTTTCTTT. It specifies CASSLGGNTEAFF.